This T cell receptor beta chain was documented in a study of glioma-infiltrating T cells. Using RNA template, CDR3s of TCR alpha and beta were amplified with iRepertoire arm-PCR. TCRdb re-derived calls from the multiplex PCR reads in MiXCR, one entry per CDR3 protein. The data contain 300,000 to 400,000 distinct CDR3 sequences, 41% of them singletons. V lost 0 bases to trimming and J lost 0 bases, with 6 bases between them. The CDR3 covers 16 residues. Germline V gene sequence: CDR1 MGHRA, CDR2 YSYEKL. The TCR originated in a human donor with low-grade glioma or glioblastoma, undergoing nonglioma brain surgery, or in good health (not recorded which). The chain is built from TRBV4-1 and TRBJ2-6; no definite D call. Sequenced sample: glioma tissue, nonneoplastic brain tissue, or PBMCs (not recorded which). The CDR3 sequence: CASSQDYNSGANVLTF. CDR3 nucleotides: TGCGCCAGCAGCCAAGATTACAACTCTGGGGCCAACGTCCTGACTTTC.